This TCR beta chain was documented in a study of CD8+CD57+ T cells in acquired aplastic anemia. Study overall: The average for DNA from sorted CD4+ and CD8+ cells was 3.2 ug.

The study profiled TCR beta VDJ and CDR3 using genomic DNA as template. TCRdb reprocessed the reads with MiXCR, giving one entry per CDR3 protein. The sample shows approximately 150,000 distinct CDR3 sequences, 71% of them seen only once. Patients chosen for sequencing had CD8+CD57+ cells that had expanded, as shown by flow cytometry. No therapy had been given to the patients at the time of blood sampling. Study-wide results and limits: Patients and controls were found to share around 30 CD8+ CDR3 sequences.

In its sample, this clonotype was seen once. Antigen specificity is unknown. Sequencing input: sorted CD4+, CD8+, or CD8+CD57+ T cells (not recorded which) from PBMCs. The TCR originated in a human donor with aplastic anemia.

The CDR3 is CASSLSGNRETQYF. CDR3 coding DNA: TGTGCCAGCAGCTTAAGTGGAAACCGAGAGACCCAGTACTTC. The chain joins TRBV7-8 to TRBJ2-5; D remains ambiguous. Germline CDR1 and CDR2: SGHVS and FQNEAQ. V lost 2 bases and J lost 4, with 11 bases in between. The CDR3 loop spans 14 amino acids. Full variable domain (rest looked up from reference TRBV7-8 and TRBJ2-5): GAGVSQSPRYKVAKRGQDVALRCDPISGHVSLFWYQQALGQGPEFLTYFQNEAQLDKSGLPSDRFFAERPEGSVSTLKIQRTQQEDSAVYLCASSLSGNRETQYFGPGTRLLVL.